Presented here are 28 T cell receptor beta chains from one specimen sequenced in a study of CD8+ T cells in alopecia areata. Sequencing relied on a cDNA template that was reverse transcribed from extracted RNA. Profiling relied on immunoSEQ multiplex PCR, and the TCRdb table lists in-frame clones only, not all of them. The profile shows more than 200,000 clones, approximately 72% of them singletons. Treatment defined: oral pan-JAK inhibitor, 5-10 mg twice daily. Sequenced material: CD4+ T cells sorted from blood, taken at roughly week 45, from a patient treated with tofacitinib. Source of these receptors: a human donor with alopecia areata.

The chain joins TRBV5-1 to TRBJ2-1; no reliable D call. The V end was cut by 0 bases, the J end by 3 bases, with 13 bases between. Germline V gives CDR1 SGHRS, CDR2 YFSETQ. The CDR3 spans 16 residues. CDR3 DNA: TGCGCCAGCAGCTTGGAGGCAGGAAAAGGCTACAATGAGCAGTTCTTC. Residues: CASSLEAGKGYNEQFF.

The chain employs TRBV7-9 and TRBJ1-5; 8 nucleotides agree with TRBD1. The CDR3 covers 16 residues. The germline gives CDR1 SEHNR, CDR2 FQNEAQ (reference sequence). The J segment lost 2 bases and the V segment lost 0 bases, leaving 3 bases of the junction unmatched. The CDR3 sequence: CASSLATGEGNQPQHF. CDR3 coding DNA: TGTGCCAGCAGCTTAGCGACAGGGGAGGGCAATCAGCCCCAGCATTTT.

In this sample, this clone turned up many times. The rearrangement joins TRBV5-6 to TRBJ2-3, with 8 bases matching TRBD2. The germline V gene has CDR1 SGHDT and CDR2 YYEEEE. CDR3 length: 16 amino acids. V lost 0 bases, J lost 4 bases, and 7 bases stayed unmatched. The chain's CDR3 is CASSLASGGNPDTQYF. DNA of the CDR3: TGTGCCAGCAGCTTGGCGAGCGGGGGTAATCCAGATACGCAGTATTTT.

V usage is TRBV30 and J usage is TRBJ2-5; TRBD1 agrees at 7 bases. The CDR3 is 13 residues long. CDR1 is GTSNPN and CDR2 is SVGIG in the germline V gene (reference sequence). V was pared by 1 base and J by 2 bases, with 1 base of the junction left unmatched. The CDR3 is CAWSARGQETQYF. The DNA of the CDR3 is TGTGCCTGGAGTGCCAGGGGGCAAGAGACCCAGTACTTC. Complete variable domain (other parts from reference TRBV30 and TRBJ2-5): SQTIHQWPATLVQPVGSPLSLECTVEGTSNPNLYWYRQAAGRGLQLLFYSVGIGQISSEVPQNLSASRPQDRQFILSSKKLLLSDSGFYLCAWSARGQETQYFGPGTRLLVL.

This chain uses TRBV4-3 with TRBJ2-3, with 7 positions matching TRBD2. CDR1 and CDR2 from the germline V gene are LGHNA and YSLEER. V lost 1 base, J lost 0 bases, and 7 bases stayed unmatched. This CDR3 region has 17 residues. In nucleotides, the CDR3 is TGCGCCAGCAGCCAAGTTGTAGCGGGTCCTAGCACAGATACGCAGTATTTT. As protein: CASSQVVAGPSTDTQYF.

V gene TRBV9 combines with J gene TRBJ1-6; maybe TRBD1 (6 bases). Looked up from germline, CDR1 is SGDLS and CDR2 is YYNGEE. The CDR3 consists of 15 residues. V dropped 2 bases and J dropped 6 bases, with 12 bases sitting between them. The CDR3 nucleotides are TGTGCCAGCAGCGTTTTGGACAGTTCTAATTCACCCCTCCACTTT. This sequence encodes CASSVLDSSNSPLHF.

The V call is TRBV5-1, the J call TRBJ1-2; D call uncertain. This CDR3 is 13 amino acids long. The V end was cut by 2 bases, the J end by 3 bases, with 8 bases between. In germline, CDR1 is SGHRS, CDR2 YFSETQ. DNA for the CDR3: TGCGCCAGCAGCTTTGACCGAGACTATGGCTACACCTTC. This gives the protein CASSFDRDYGYTF.

J is TRBJ2-3 and V is TRBV25-1; D is unresolved. The V gene lost 6 bases and the J gene lost 1 base, with 8 bases spanning the gap. The germline V gene has CDR1 MGHDK and CDR2 SYGVNS. The CDR3 runs 13 residues. CDR3 nucleotides: TGTGCCAGCAGCAAGGCGGGCACAGATACGCAGTATTTT. Its protein is CASSKAGTDTQYF. Combining the CDR3 with reference TRBV25-1 and TRBJ2-3 gives the whole variable domain EADIYQTPRYLVIGTGKKITLECSQTMGHDKMYWYQQDPGMELHLIHYSYGVNSTEKGDLSSESTVSRIRTEHFPLTLESARPSHTSQYLCASSKAGTDTQYFGPGTRLTVL.

The chain couples TRBV29-1 to TRBJ1-4; D is undetermined. Per the germline V gene, CDR1 is SQVTM and CDR2 is ANQGSEA. The CDR3 is made up of 13 amino acids. V lost 6 bases, J lost 4 bases, and 12 bases lay in between. DNA for the CDR3: TGCAGCGTCGCCCGGGTCCTTAATGAAAAACTGTTTTTT. Protein: CSVARVLNEKLFF.

The gene calls are TRBV30 and TRBJ2-3, with D possibly called TRBD1 or TRBD2 (5 bases each). The germline V gene has CDR1 GTSNPN and CDR2 SVGIG (reference sequence). This CDR3 has 13 amino acids. V was shortened by 1 base and J by 9 bases, with 14 bases between the two germline ends. The CDR3 DNA reads TGTGCCTGGAGTGGAGGGGTCGTGGAAACGCAGTATTTT. Translation: CAWSGGVVETQYF. Complete variable domain (other parts from reference TRBV30 and TRBJ2-3): SQTIHQWPATLVQPVGSPLSLECTVEGTSNPNLYWYRQAAGRGLQLLFYSVGIGQISSEVPQNLSASRPQDRQFILSSKKLLLSDSGFYLCAWSGGVVETQYFGPGTRLTVL.

The rearrangement joins TRBV14 to TRBJ1-6; TRBD1 is a possible D gene (5 bases). The germline V and J ends were trimmed by 2 bases and 9 bases, with 11 bases remaining between them. Germline-derived CDR1 and CDR2 are SGHDN and FVKESK. The CDR3 spans 14 residues. Here the CDR3 reads CASSQPGVVSPLHF. DNA for the CDR3: TGTGCCAGCAGCCAACCGGGGGTGGTTTCACCCCTCCACTTT. The full variable domain, its missing parts supplied by reference TRBV14 and TRBJ1-6, is EAGVTQFPSHSVIEKGQTVTLRCDPISGHDNLYWYRRVMGKEIKFLLHFVKESKQDESGMPNNRFLAERTGGTYSTLKVQPAELEDSGVYFCASSQPGVVSPLHFGNGTRLTVT.

The chain carries TRBV15 and TRBJ1-2; the D is unclear. V was pared by 5 bases and J by 4 bases, with 14 bases between. Germline values: CDR1 LNHNV, CDR2 YYDKDF (reference sequence). The CDR3 loop spans 14 amino acids. The CDR3 DNA is TGTGCCACCAGCGCGGATATAAAGTCCTATGGCTACACCTTC. Translating it yields CATSADIKSYGYTF.

This clone was found once. This chain links TRBV27 with TRBJ2-7, with D perhaps TRBD2 (6 bases). Trimming cost V 4 bases and J 0 bases, with 22 bases left between them. This CDR3 has 18 amino acids. Germline assignment: CDR1 MNHEY and CDR2 SMNVEV (reference sequence). CDR3 DNA sequence: TGTGCCAGCAGTTCATTGGAGGGGTCCGGGGTAAACTCCTACGAGCAGTACTTC. The encoded protein is CASSSLEGSGVNSYEQYF.

This clone is a singleton in its sample. The rearrangement links TRBV9 to TRBJ1-6, with 10 bases fitting TRBD1. Germline V gene data show CDR1 as SGDLS and CDR2 as YYNGEE. Germline trimming cut 0 bases from V and 9 bases from J; bases unmatched to any gene: 3. The CDR3 runs to 15 residues. The DNA for the CDR3 is TGTGCCAGCAGCGTAGGGGGGACAGGGGCTTCACCCCTCCACTTT. Protein product: CASSVGGTGASPLHF.

This clone was detected many times. This rearrangement joins TRBV29-1 to TRBJ1-1; D possibly corresponds to TRBD1 (5 bases). The CDR3 has 14 residues. From germline, CDR1 is SQVTM and CDR2 ANQGSEA. The ends were cut back, 4 bases at V and 5 bases at J, with 17 bases in the middle. Here the CDR3 DNA reads TGCAGCGTTGCTAACCAAATACAGGCGACTGAAGCTTTCTTT. It encodes CSVANQIQATEAFF. The full variable domain, with the rest looked up from reference TRBV29-1 and TRBJ1-1, is SAVISQKPSRDICQRGTSLTIQCQVDSQVTMMFWYRQQPGQSLTLIATANQGSEATYESGFVIDKFPISRPNLTFSTLTVSNMSPEDSSIYLCSVANQIQATEAFFGQGTRLTVV.

The V call is TRBV5-6, the J call TRBJ2-3; the match to TRBD2 covers 8 bases. Germline CDR1 SGHDT, CDR2 YYEEEE. This CDR3 spans 15 amino acids. The V and J ends lost 3 bases and 4 bases, in that order; junction bases with no gene match: 7. The CDR3 DNA follows: TGTGCCAGCAGCTCCTCCGGACTAGCCCCAGATACGCAGTATTTT. This translates into CASSSSGLAPDTQYF.

The V and J genes are TRBV5-6 and TRBJ2-5; possibly TRBD2 for D (5 bases). V was trimmed by 1 base and J by 7 bases, leaving 17 bases between them. This CDR3 comprises 15 residues. Germline V gene lookup returns CDR1 SGHDT and CDR2 YYEEEE. CDR3 amino acids: CASSLRSGRGGTQYF. For the CDR3, the DNA is TGTGCCAGCAGCTTGAGAAGTGGGCGCGGAGGGACCCAGTACTTC.

The rearrangement links TRBV6-1 to TRBJ2-7; D perhaps matches TRBD1 (6 bases). The germline V and J ends were trimmed by 5 bases and 3 bases, with 14 bases remaining between them. Germline V gene lookup returns CDR1 MNHNS and CDR2 SASEGT. The CDR3 has 14 residues. CDR3 DNA: TGTGCCAGCAGTAGAACCGGGACAAGCTACGAGCAGTACTTC. This sequence encodes CASSRTGTSYEQYF.

The chain links TRBV29-1 to TRBJ2-1; D tentatively fits TRBD1 or TRBD2 (5 bases each). Germline CDR1 SQVTM, CDR2 ANQGSEA. V was shortened by 4 bases and J by 6 bases, with 22 bases between the two germline ends. The length of the CDR3 is 16 residues. The CDR3 here is CSVAPGTAGPVNEQFF. DNA of the CDR3: TGCAGCGTTGCCCCCGGGACGGCAGGCCCCGTCAATGAGCAGTTCTTC.

In its sample, this clone was seen a few times. In DNA form, the CDR3 reads TGCAGCGGCTCCGGACGGCGACGTTCACCCCTCCACTTT. It translates to CSGSGRRRSPLHF. This chain joins TRBV29-1 and TRBJ1-6; D not resolved. Trimming cost V 7 bases and J 9 bases, with 16 bases left between them. Looked up from germline, CDR1 is SQVTM and CDR2 is ANQGSEA. CDR3 length equals 13 residues.

The sample holds a few counts of this clone. The CDR3 is CSVDGVDGYTF. In nucleotides, the CDR3 is TGCAGCGTTGATGGTGTGGATGGCTACACCTTC. The J gene is TRBJ1-2, the V gene TRBV29-1, with unresolved D. Germline V gene lookup returns CDR1 SQVTM and CDR2 ANQGSEA. Between the trimmed V and J ends, which lost 3 bases and 6 bases, there was a span of 8 bases. The CDR3 extends over 11 amino acids.

This sequence joins TRBV5-6 and TRBJ2-5; D possibly uses TRBD1 or TRBD2 (5 bases each). The ends were cut back, 1 base at V and 9 bases at J, with 22 bases in the middle. The germline CDR1 and CDR2 sequences are SGHDT and YYEEEE. The length of the CDR3 is 16 residues. CDR3 DNA: TGTGCCAGCAGCTTGTTCGAGTCAGGGAGAGACGGGGCCCAGTACTTC. This sequence encodes CASSLFESGRDGAQYF.

This clone came up a few times. The genes are TRBV6-4 and TRBJ1-2; 7 bases align to TRBD1. J lost 9 bases, V lost 6 bases, and 10 bases had no gene match. Germline loops: CDR1 MRHNA, CDR2 SNTAGT. The CDR3 runs 13 residues. CDR3 loop: CASSAGTDTSYTF. The DNA of the CDR3 is TGTGCCAGCAGCGCCGGGACAGACACTAGCTACACCTTC.

The chain links TRBV5-1 to TRBJ2-7; D gene ambiguous. The germline CDR1 and CDR2 sequences are SGHRS and YFSETQ. Between the trimmed V and J ends, which lost 1 base and 6 bases, there was a span of 8 bases. The CDR3 is made up of 12 amino acids. CDR3 sequence reads: CASSLRKGEQYF. CDR3 nucleotides: TGCGCCAGCAGCTTGAGGAAGGGCGAGCAGTACTTC.

This clone appeared a few times. At the DNA level, this CDR3 is encoded by other sequences in the same sample as well. The rearrangement links TRBV7-2 to TRBJ2-7; no clear D gene. There are 12 residues in the CDR3. V shed 5 bases and J shed 0 bases, with 5 bases lying between them. Germline values: CDR1 SGHTA, CDR2 FQGNSA. CDR3 loop: CASSLSSYEQYF. The CDR3 DNA follows: TGTGCCAGCAGCCTAAGCTCCTACGAGCAGTACTTC.

This chain uses TRBV5-1 with TRBJ1-1, with 10 nucleotides matching TRBD1. Germline V gene data show CDR1 as SGHRS and CDR2 as YFSETQ. The V gene end was trimmed by 4 bases and the J gene end by 5 bases; junction bases not matched to a gene: 8. This CDR3 has 15 amino acids. The CDR3 loop reads CASSDPGQGLTEAFF. The DNA of the CDR3 is TGCGCCAGCAGCGATCCGGGACAGGGGCTTACTGAAGCTTTCTTT.

Here the CDR3 reads CASSQATDRGHGYTF. CDR3 DNA sequence: TGTGCCAGCAGCCAAGCTACGGACAGGGGGCATGGCTACACCTTC. The chain links TRBV14 to TRBJ1-2; TRBD1 aligns across 11 bases. V shed 1 base, J shed 6 bases, and the junction held 4 bases outside the gene matches. The CDR3 is made up of 15 amino acids. The germline V gene has CDR1 SGHDN and CDR2 FVKESK.

This clone was counted once. The V call is TRBV5-1, the J call TRBJ2-1, with D perhaps assigned TRBD1 or TRBD2 (5 bases each). This CDR3 has 16 residues. The V and J ends lost 4 bases and 7 bases respectively, with 21 bases between them. Germline-derived CDR1 and CDR2 are SGHRS and YFSETQ. CDR3 sequence: CASSDSGTLQRNEQFF. The CDR3 nucleotides read TGCGCCAGCAGCGACTCCGGGACCCTACAGAGGAATGAGCAGTTCTTC.